Each of the 2 T cell receptor beta chains below was sequenced from the same sample in a study of control samples from healthy donors and cancer patients. Sequencing used immunoSEQ multiplex PCR; TCRdb keeps in-frame clones, though not all of them. The table has approximately 120,000 clones, approximately 92% seen once. The specimen was PBMCs. The origin of the receptors is a man older than 75 with head and neck cancer.

The rearrangement links TRBV29-1 to TRBJ2-7, with D maybe TRBD1 (6 bases). Germline CDR1 SQVTM, CDR2 ANQGSEA. The CDR3 contains 12 residues. Trimming removed 4 bases from V and 2 bases from J, with 9 bases in between. The DNA of the CDR3 is TGCAGCGTTGGACAGGTCCCCTACGAGCAGTACTTC. Protein product: CSVGQVPYEQYF.

For the CDR3, the DNA is TGTGCCAGCAGCCCCGGACTAGCCATCACAGATACGCAGTATTTT. Its translation is CASSPGLAITDTQYF. The chain combines TRBV7-9 with TRBJ2-3, with 8 bases aligning to TRBD2. CDR3 length: 15 residues. With 5 bases clipped from V and 2 bases from J, the junction kept 6 bases outside the gene matches. The germline CDR1 and CDR2 sequences are SEHNR and FQNEAQ (reference sequence).